The clone carrying this TCR beta chain occurred once. Its antigen is not known. Generated by immunoSEQ multiplex PCR, the TCRdb table keeps only in-frame clones and is missing some. The table includes 20,000 to 25,000 clones, about 68% detected once. This specimen belongs to a study of PD-1 blockade in classical Hodgkin lymphoma. Study-level findings and limits: Baseline diversity in complete responders resembled that of newly diagnosed patients. In newly diagnosed patients, baseline TCR diversity was reportedly below that of healthy donors.

Germline CDR1 is SEHNR and CDR2 is FQNEAQ (reference sequence). The V end lost 3 bases, the J end lost 2 bases, and 2 bases lay between the germline ends. This CDR3 spans 13 amino acids. As for time point: cycle 4 day 1 (C4D1), after less than 7 weeks of nivolumab. With no exception, relapse followed autologous stem cell transplantation in all patients, and brentuximab vedotin exposure varied. The receptor was isolated from a human donor with classical Hodgkin lymphoma. This specimen consisted of peripheral blood mononuclear cells (PBMCs), obtained before the fourth cycle of nivolumab. The chain has TRBV7-9 and TRBJ2-6; D ambiguous. The CDR3 here is CASSFAGANVLTF. For the CDR3, the DNA is TGTGCCAGCAGCTTTGCTGGGGCCAACGTCCTGACTTTC.